Below, 18 T cell receptor beta chains from the same sample are listed, as sequenced in a study of T cell changes during pregnancy in multiple sclerosis. Some clones are missing from TCRdb's copy, which holds only in-frame ones; the method was immunoSEQ multiplex PCR. This table has some 43,000 clones, 85% to 95% appearing once. Sequencing was performed on CD8+ T cells from peripheral blood mononuclear cells, taken in the third trimester of pregnancy. These receptors originate from a female donor with multiple sclerosis, enrolled in a pregnancy study.

The CDR3 here is CASSLTSGSYEQYF. The CDR3 bases are TGTGCCAGCAGCTTGACTAGCGGGAGTTACGAGCAGTACTTC. The V gene is TRBV6-1, the J gene TRBJ2-7; 12 positions match TRBD2. V trimming: 6 bases; J trimming: 4 bases; junction bases outside the gene matches: 4. This CDR3 comprises 14 residues. The germline gives CDR1 MNHNS, CDR2 SASEGT.

This chain joins TRBV27 and TRBJ2-3; D is unresolved. The CDR3 is made up of 11 amino acids. Germline CDR1 is MNHEY and CDR2 is SMNVEV (reference sequence). The V and J ends lost 7 bases and 6 bases respectively, with 8 bases between them. Here the CDR3 DNA reads TGTGCCAGCATTTTCGGGGATACGCAGTATTTT. Its protein is CASIFGDTQYF.

The V call is TRBV18, the J call TRBJ2-5; TRBD1 might be the D (6 bases). The CDR3 contains 14 residues. Germline V gene sequence: CDR1 KGHSH, CDR2 LQKENI. V lost 2 bases and J 4 bases, leaving 11 bases between the germline ends. CDR3 sequence: CASSPIGDIETQYF. For the CDR3, the DNA is TGTGCCAGCTCACCAATAGGGGACATAGAGACCCAGTACTTC.

The rearrangement joins TRBV25-1 to TRBJ2-3, with a possible D match to TRBD2 (7 bases). The CDR3 is made up of 15 amino acids. Germline V gene sequence: CDR1 MGHDK, CDR2 SYGVNS. Trimming stripped 3 bases from V and 5 bases from J, with 15 bases between. The CDR3 sequence: CASSEGGGDQDTQYF. CDR3 DNA: TGTGCCAGCAGTGAGGGCGGGGGCGATCAAGATACGCAGTATTTT.

The rearrangement links TRBV27 to TRBJ2-5, with a tentative D call TRBD2 (5 bases). The V end lost 4 bases, the J end lost 5 bases, and 14 bases lay between the germline ends. The CDR3 sequence is 14 residues long. CDR1 and CDR2 from the germline V gene are MNHEY and SMNVEV (reference sequence). In DNA form, the CDR3 reads TGTGCCAGCAGTTCCAACGGGATCTCTGAGACCCAGTACTTC. Amino acids: CASSSNGISETQYF.

The chain joins TRBV6-4 to TRBJ2-1, with a possible D match to TRBD2 (6 bases). This CDR3 has 13 amino acids. V lost 0 bases, J lost 9 bases, and 9 bases lay in between. CDR1 is MRHNA and CDR2 is SNTAGT in the germline V gene. CDR3 residues: CASSDSRRGEQFF. CDR3 in DNA: TGTGCCAGCAGTGACTCGAGGAGGGGTGAGCAGTTCTTC.

This chain links TRBV6-5 with TRBJ2-2, with D possibly TRBD2 on 6 matching bases. The CDR3 is 15 residues long. Germline assignment: CDR1 MNHEY and CDR2 SVGAGI. V was cut by 0 bases and J by 4 bases, with 9 bases left in between. The CDR3 DNA is TGTGCCAGCAGTTACTCGGGACTCTCCACCGGGGAGCTGTTTTTT. Protein sequence: CASSYSGLSTGELFF.

The chain has TRBV7-9 and TRBJ2-7; D remains ambiguous. The V end lost 4 bases, the J end lost 0 bases, and 7 bases lay between the germline ends. This CDR3 spans 13 amino acids. CDR1 and CDR2 (germline): SEHNR, FQNEAQ (reference sequence). CDR3 region: CASSSFSSYEQYF. The CDR3 coding sequence is TGTGCCAGCAGCTCCTTCAGCTCCTACGAGCAGTACTTC. Full variable domain (remainder filled in from reference TRBV7-9 and TRBJ2-7): DTGVSQNPRHKITKRGQNVTFRCDPISEHNRLYWYRQTLGQGPEFLTYFQNEAQLEKSRLLSDRFSAERPKGSFSTLEIQRTEQGDSAMYLCASSSFSSYEQYFGPGTRLTVT.

This chain connects TRBV9 to TRBJ2-1; 12 bases align to TRBD2. With 3 bases clipped from V and 5 bases from J, the junction kept 6 bases outside the gene matches. Germline V lookup: CDR1 SGDLS, CDR2 YYNGEE. CDR3 length equals 16 residues. CDR3 sequence reads: CASSGETSGSHNEQFF. The CDR3, as DNA: TGTGCCAGCAGCGGAGAGACTAGCGGGAGCCACAATGAGCAGTTCTTC.

This clone was seen only once. This chain links TRBV6-5 with TRBJ1-1; TRBD1 agrees at 8 bases. Trimming cost V 6 bases and J 11 bases; bases outside gene matches: 14. This CDR3 has 14 residues. Germline V lookup: CDR1 MNHEY, CDR2 SVGAGI. DNA of the CDR3: TGTGCCAGCAGGTTAAAACAGGGGGGAGCCTACGCTTTCTTT. Protein: CASRLKQGGAYAFF.

This clone was recorded a few times. The V gene is TRBV7-8, the J gene TRBJ1-5; D unclear. The CDR3 is made up of 12 amino acids. The germline CDR1 and CDR2 sequences are SGHVS and FQNEAQ. The ends were cut back, 4 bases at V and 9 bases at J, with 10 bases in the middle. CDR3 nucleotide sequence: TGTGCCAGCAGCTCAACAGCAGGGCCCCAGCATTTT. As protein: CASSSTAGPQHF.

This sequence joins TRBV9 and TRBJ2-1; 11 nucleotides agree with TRBD2. With V trimmed by 0 bases and J by 0 bases, 2 bases remained unmatched. Germline CDR1 is SGDLS and CDR2 is YYNGEE. This CDR3 is built from 17 residues. This chain's CDR3 is CASSVDLAGGSYNEQFF. The DNA for the CDR3 is TGTGCCAGCAGCGTAGACCTAGCGGGAGGCTCCTACAATGAGCAGTTCTTC.

For the CDR3, the DNA is TGTGCCAGCAGTTCTAGCGGGAGCAGCTACGAGCAGTACTTC. It is translated as CASSSSGSSYEQYF. The rearrangement uses TRBV11-2 and TRBJ2-7; 10 bases are shared with TRBD2. The junction had 5 bases not matched to a gene; V was cut back by 6 bases and J by 3 bases. Germline V CDR1 and CDR2: SGHAT, FQNNGV. The length of the CDR3 is 14 residues.

The V gene is TRBV30, the J gene TRBJ2-7; D might be TRBD2 (6 bases). Germline-derived CDR1 and CDR2 are GTSNPN and SVGIG (reference sequence). The CDR3 has 11 residues. V lost 2 bases and J 6 bases, leaving 8 bases between the germline ends. The CDR3 coding sequence is TGTGCCTGGAGTCCCGGGAGCGAGCAGTACTTC. Residues: CAWSPGSEQYF.

This clone was seen ten or more times. This chain uses TRBV19 with TRBJ2-7, with a weak D call TRBD1 (5 bases). Per the germline V gene, CDR1 is LNHDA and CDR2 is SQIVND (reference sequence). This CDR3 is 13 amino acids long. V shed 3 bases and J shed 2 bases, with 8 bases lying between them. This CDR3 is CASSIGRAYEQYF. CDR3 nucleotide sequence: TGTGCCAGTAGTATCGGCAGGGCCTACGAGCAGTACTTC.

This chain joins TRBV5-1 and TRBJ2-2; 13 bases line up with TRBD2. The germline gives CDR1 SGHRS, CDR2 YFSETQ. The CDR3 runs 17 residues. The junction had 6 bases not matched to a gene; V was cut back by 0 bases and J by 7 bases. The CDR3 sequence is CASSLAGLAGVGGELFF. For the CDR3, the DNA is TGCGCCAGCAGCTTGGCCGGACTAGCGGGAGTCGGCGGGGAGCTGTTTTTT. Supplemented by reference TRBV5-1 and TRBJ2-2, the full variable domain reads KAGVTQTPRYLIKTRGQQVTLSCSPISGHRSVSWYQQTPGQGLQFLFEYFSETQRNKGNFPGRFSGRQFSNSRSEMNVSTLELGDSALYLCASSLAGLAGVGGELFFGEGSRLTVL.

The rearrangement joins TRBV19 to TRBJ2-7; tentatively, D is TRBD1 (5 bases). V lost 0 bases, J lost 0 bases, and 9 bases lay in between. Germline CDR1 is LNHDA and CDR2 is SQIVND (reference sequence). The CDR3 consists of 15 residues. The CDR3 reads CASSIDRQSSYEQYF. The CDR3 bases are TGTGCCAGTAGTATAGACAGACAGAGCTCCTACGAGCAGTACTTC.

This chain connects TRBV2 to TRBJ2-5; maybe TRBD1 (6 bases). Trimming took off 10 bases at V and 4 bases at J, with 10 bases between the two ends. CDR1 SNHLY and CDR2 FYNNEI come from the germline V gene. There are 11 residues in the CDR3. CDR3 protein: CATSDRETQYF. As DNA, the CDR3 is TGTGCCACCTCGGACAGAGAGACCCAGTACTTC.